Below are 18 T cell receptor beta chains sequenced from a single sample in a study of T cell repertoires in cytomegalovirus infection. What these receptors recognize is not known. TCRdb reprocessed the reads with MiXCR, giving one entry per CDR3 protein. The profile covers fewer than 950,000 distinct CDR3 sequences, with approximately 32% appearing a single time and about an eighth taken by the ten largest. The sequenced sample was cultured CD8+ T cells from PBMCs, obtained from culture after CMV antigen stimulation. The receptors shown here come from a human donor in good health (CMV status not recorded). Some clones in this sample may be carry-over from other donors' samples.

The chain combines TRBV10-1 with TRBJ2-3; 13 bases are a match to TRBD2. V was pared by 4 bases and J by 2 bases, with 6 bases of the junction left unmatched. The CDR3 has 17 amino acids. The germline V gene encodes CDR1 WNHNN and CDR2 SYGVQD (reference sequence). The CDR3 protein is CASSARLAGGLTDTQYF. CDR3 in DNA: TGCGCCAGCAGTGCCCGACTAGCGGGGGGACTCACAGATACGCAGTATTTT.

V and J are TRBV18 and TRBJ2-2, with D possibly matching TRBD1 (6 bases). The CDR3 consists of 18 residues. Looked up from germline, CDR1 is KGHSH and CDR2 is LQKENI. Trimming pared 5 bases from V and 0 bases from J, leaving 19 bases between. The CDR3 DNA reads as TGTGCCAGCTCAAGGAGTCTCCCAGGGGAACCGAACACCGGGGAGCTGTTTTTT. This gives the protein CASSRSLPGEPNTGELFF.

This clonotype was counted ten times or more. The J gene is TRBJ2-1, the V gene TRBV27; 7 nucleotides match TRBD2. CDR1 is MNHEY and CDR2 is SMNVEV in the germline V gene (reference sequence). The ends lost 6 bases at V and 4 bases at J; junction bases unmatched: 3. The CDR3 consists of 13 residues. In nucleotides, the CDR3 is TGTGCCAGCAGCTTTAGCGGGTACAATGAGCAGTTCTTC. Protein product: CASSFSGYNEQFF.

The rearrangement links TRBV7-2 to TRBJ1-1; D uncertain. Trimming removed 0 bases at V and 5 bases at J, with 13 bases between. CDR3 size: 15 residues. The germline V gene has CDR1 SGHTA and CDR2 FQGNSA. CDR3 loop: CASSLAEGGKTEAFF. In DNA form, the CDR3 reads TGTGCCAGCAGCTTAGCGGAGGGAGGGAAGACTGAAGCTTTCTTT.

The chain couples TRBV5-1 to TRBJ2-1; 12 bases are a match to TRBD2. CDR1 and CDR2 (germline): SGHRS, YFSETQ. Losses at the gene ends were 6 bases for V and 3 bases for J; bases not matched to a gene: 7. This CDR3 has 16 amino acids. The CDR3 bases are TGCGCCAGCACCAGGACTAGCGGGGACTACTACAATGAGCAGTTCTTC. It encodes CASTRTSGDYYNEQFF. Full variable domain (rest looked up from reference TRBV5-1 and TRBJ2-1): KAGVTQTPRYLIKTRGQQVTLSCSPISGHRSVSWYQQTPGQGLQFLFEYFSETQRNKGNFPGRFSGRQFSNSRSEMNVSTLELGDSALYLCASTRTSGDYYNEQFFGPGTRLTVL.

This clonotype was found once. The chain is built from TRBV13 and TRBJ1-2; D is uncertain. This CDR3 has 13 amino acids. The V end lost 0 bases, the J end lost 10 bases, and 12 bases lay between the germline ends. Germline CDR1 PRHDT, CDR2 FYEKMQ (reference sequence). This CDR3 reads CASSLGRREDYTF. The CDR3, as DNA: TGTGCCAGCAGCTTAGGAAGGCGGGAGGACTACACCTTC.

The chain combines TRBV27 with TRBJ1-5, with a possible D match to TRBD1 (5 bases). Trimming took 0 bases from V and 6 from J, leaving 9 bases between them. The germline V gene encodes CDR1 MNHEY and CDR2 SMNVEV (reference sequence). This CDR3 is 14 amino acids long. CDR3 amino acids: CASSLSPGGQPQHF. CDR3 nucleotide sequence: TGTGCCAGCAGTTTATCTCCGGGGGGTCAGCCCCAGCATTTT.

This clonotype was detected a few times. The chain has TRBV7-9 and TRBJ2-7; tentative D call: TRBD1 (5 bases). The CDR3 extends over 12 amino acids. Trimming cost V 5 bases and J 4 bases, with 9 bases left between them. Germline CDR1 SEHNR, CDR2 FQNEAQ (reference sequence). This CDR3 is CASSQQAYEQYF. In DNA form, the CDR3 reads TGTGCCAGCAGCCAACAGGCTTACGAGCAGTACTTC.

This sequence joins TRBV7-9 and TRBJ1-4; TRBD1 might be the D (5 bases). The length of the CDR3 is 14 residues. The V and J ends lost 7 bases and 6 bases respectively, with 15 bases between them. Germline CDR1 and CDR2: SEHNR and FQNEAQ (reference sequence). The CDR3 here is CASMRAGTDEKLFF. The CDR3 DNA follows: TGTGCCAGCATGAGGGCCGGGACTGATGAAAAACTGTTTTTT.

The chain joins TRBV6-5 to TRBJ2-7; D is perhaps TRBD1 (6 bases). V lost 2 bases and J lost 6, with 14 bases in between. The CDR3 covers 14 residues. Germline V gene sequence: CDR1 MNHEY, CDR2 SVGAGI. CDR3 DNA sequence: TGTGCCAGCAGTTACGGTCAAGGGGGAAGCGAGCAGTACGTC. Protein sequence: CASSYGQGGSEQYV.

The table lists this clonotype with a few counts. The gene calls are TRBV28 and TRBJ1-1; 7 positions match TRBD1. Losses at the gene ends were 10 bases for V and 5 bases for J; bases not matched to a gene: 10. CDR1 MDHEN and CDR2 SYDVKM come from the germline V gene. This CDR3 is 13 amino acids long. CDR3 residues: CAIDTGEWTEAFF. The CDR3 bases are TGTGCCATCGATACAGGGGAGTGGACTGAAGCTTTCTTT.

Written as DNA, the CDR3 is TGTGCCAGCAGCTTAGCGAGGGGATCGAACACTGAAGCTTTCTTT. This codes for CASSLARGSNTEAFF. This chain joins TRBV7-6 and TRBJ1-1; D is perhaps TRBD1 (5 bases). The ends were cut back, 0 bases at V and 1 base at J, with 9 bases in the middle. This CDR3 region has 15 residues. CDR1 SGHVS and CDR2 FNYEAQ come from the germline V gene.

This clonotype appeared a few times. The V gene is TRBV7-2, the J gene TRBJ1-2, with a weak D call TRBD1 (5 bases). Germline assignment: CDR1 SGHTA and CDR2 FQGNSA. V was clipped by 2 bases and J by 8 bases, with 21 bases between them. CDR3 length: 16 residues. CDR3 in amino acids: CASSLSPTRVGDGYTF. For the CDR3, the DNA is TGTGCCAGCAGCTTATCCCCTACTAGGGTGGGGGACGGCTACACCTTC. The complete variable domain, with remaining parts taken from reference TRBV7-2 and TRBJ1-2, reads GAGVSQSPSNKVTEKGKDVELRCDPISGHTALYWYRQSLGQGLEFLIYFQGNSAPDKSGLPSDRFSAERTGGSVSTLTIQRTQQEDSAVYLCASSLSPTRVGDGYTFGSGTRLTVV.

This clonotype was found a few times. The V call is TRBV10-2, the J call TRBJ1-2, with a tentative D call TRBD1 (5 bases). The CDR3 extends over 14 amino acids. The V and J ends lost 2 bases and 0 bases respectively, with 7 bases between them. The germline V gene encodes CDR1 WSHSY and CDR2 SAAADI. The CDR3 nucleotides read TGCGCCAGCAGTGAGCTGGGGCCTAACTATGGCTACACCTTC. Residues: CASSELGPNYGYTF.

This rearrangement joins TRBV5-6 to TRBJ2-7; TRBD1 might be the D (6 bases). Trimming removed 1 base from V and 2 bases from J, with 13 bases in between. The CDR3 length is 15 residues. Germline V gene data show CDR1 as SGHDT and CDR2 as YYEEEE. For the CDR3, the DNA is TGTGCCAGCAGCTTGAACACGAGACAGGCCTACGAGCAGTACTTC. Residues: CASSLNTRQAYEQYF.

Written as DNA, the CDR3 is TGTGCCAGCAGCCAAGATCCCGCCGAAACCACGGAGTATTCACCCCTCCACTTT. It translates to CASSQDPAETTEYSPLHF. The rearrangement uses TRBV4-2 and TRBJ1-6; D not resolved. The V end was cut by 0 bases, the J end by 8 bases, with 20 bases between. This CDR3 has 18 residues. Germline CDR1 reads LGHNA; CDR2 reads YNFKEQ.

The chain has TRBV6-2 or TRBV6-3 and TRBJ2-1; maybe TRBD1 (5 bases). V was trimmed by 8 bases and J by 7 bases, leaving 15 bases between them. CDR3 length: 13 amino acids. Germline V lookup: CDR1 MNHEY, CDR2 SVGEGT. The CDR3 DNA reads TGTGCCAGCGCGGACATTACTCGGAATGAGCAGTTCTTC. Translation gives CASADITRNEQFF.

The J gene is TRBJ1-2, the V gene TRBV12-5, with a weak D call TRBD1 (5 bases). The V end was cut by 9 bases, the J end by 12 bases, with 8 bases between. Germline V gives CDR1 LGHNT, CDR2 FRNRAP. The length of the CDR3 is 8 residues. The CDR3: CARGPNTF. The CDR3 DNA sequence: TGTGCTAGGGGACCAAACACCTTC.